Only a few counts were recorded for the clone carrying this TCR beta chain. Its antigen is not known. Germline V gene lookup returns CDR1 MDHEN and CDR2 SYDVKM. The ends were cut back, 5 bases at V and 6 bases at J, with 14 bases in the middle. The length of the CDR3 is 14 residues. This specimen comes from a study of T-cell reconstitution after alpha-beta-depleted transplantation in children. General study points: Some patients' high day-60 TCRbeta diversity was attributed to recipient cells surviving conditioning. A year had passed since transplant, and T-cell counts and diversity by then came mostly from newly produced T cells.

Unique molecular identifiers were incorporated during preparation of the TCRbeta library. TCRdb itself ran the PCR reads through MiXCR, one entry per CDR3 protein. Of approximately 170,000 distinct CDR3 sequences in the sample, around 10% were seen once. The sequence was collected from a boy aged 2 to 10 with acute myeloid leukemia, due to receive a stem cell transplant. The sequences come from PBMCs, collected before TCRalphabeta/CD19-depleted stem cell transplant. This chain uses TRBV28 with TRBJ1-5; TRBD1 might be the D (6 bases). The CDR3 bases are TGTGCCAGCAGTCTCACAGGGCAACGTCAGCCCCAGCATTTT. It encodes CASSLTGQRQPQHF.